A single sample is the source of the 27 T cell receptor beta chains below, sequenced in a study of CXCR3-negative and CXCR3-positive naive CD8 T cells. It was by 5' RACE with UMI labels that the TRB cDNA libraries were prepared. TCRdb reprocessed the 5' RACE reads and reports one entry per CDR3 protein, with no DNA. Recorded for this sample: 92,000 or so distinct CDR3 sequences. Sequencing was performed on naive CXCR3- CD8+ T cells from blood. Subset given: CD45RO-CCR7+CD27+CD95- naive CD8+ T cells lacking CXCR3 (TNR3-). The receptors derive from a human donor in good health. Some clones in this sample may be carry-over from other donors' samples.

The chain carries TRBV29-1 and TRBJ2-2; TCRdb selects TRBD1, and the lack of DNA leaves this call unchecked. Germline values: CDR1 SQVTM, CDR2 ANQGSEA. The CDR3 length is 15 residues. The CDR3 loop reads CSVEDGRGPTGELFF.

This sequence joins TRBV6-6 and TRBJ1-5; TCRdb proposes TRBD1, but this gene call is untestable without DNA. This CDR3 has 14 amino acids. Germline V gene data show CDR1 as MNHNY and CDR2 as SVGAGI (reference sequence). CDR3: CASTVGPFNQPQHF.

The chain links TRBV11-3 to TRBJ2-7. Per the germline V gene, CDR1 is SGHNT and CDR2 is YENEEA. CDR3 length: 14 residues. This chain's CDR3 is CASSLEAGSYEQYF.

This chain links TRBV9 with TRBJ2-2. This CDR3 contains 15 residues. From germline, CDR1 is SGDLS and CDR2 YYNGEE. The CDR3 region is CASSLGRLPPGELFF. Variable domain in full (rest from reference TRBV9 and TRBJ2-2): DSGVTQTPKHLITATGQRVTLRCSPRSGDLSVYWYQQSLDQGLQFLIQYYNGEERAKGNILERFSAQQFPDLHSELNLSSLELGDSALYFCASSLGRLPPGELFFGEGSRLTVL.

The CDR3: CSVLGINTEAFF. The chain joins TRBV29-1 to TRBJ1-1. This CDR3 contains 12 residues. CDR1 and CDR2 from the germline V gene are SQVTM and ANQGSEA.

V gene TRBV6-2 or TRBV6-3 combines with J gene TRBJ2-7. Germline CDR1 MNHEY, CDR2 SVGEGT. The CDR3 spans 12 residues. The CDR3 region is CASSYRDYEQYF.

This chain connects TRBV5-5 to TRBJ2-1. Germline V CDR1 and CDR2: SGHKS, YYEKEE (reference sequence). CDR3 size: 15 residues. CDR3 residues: CASSLESGNYNEQFF. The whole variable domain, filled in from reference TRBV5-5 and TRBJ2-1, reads DAGVTQSPTHLIKTRGQQVTLRCSPISGHKSVSWYQQVLGQGPQFIFQYYEKEERGRGNFPDRFSARQFPNYSSELNVNALLLGDSALYLCASSLESGNYNEQFFGPGTRLTVL.

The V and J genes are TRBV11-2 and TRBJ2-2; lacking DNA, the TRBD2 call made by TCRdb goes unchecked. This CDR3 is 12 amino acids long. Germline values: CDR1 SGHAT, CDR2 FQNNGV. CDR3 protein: CASSLGRRELFF.

CDR3 residues: CSVSLSGNEQFF. This rearrangement joins TRBV29-1 to TRBJ2-1; TCRdb's D gene call, TRBD1, goes unchecked for lack of DNA. The CDR3 spans 12 residues. The germline V gene encodes CDR1 SQVTM and CDR2 ANQGSEA.

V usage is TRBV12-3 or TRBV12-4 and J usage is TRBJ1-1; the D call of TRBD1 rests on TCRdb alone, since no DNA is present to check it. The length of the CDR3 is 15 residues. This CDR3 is CASSLGGEWNTEAFF.

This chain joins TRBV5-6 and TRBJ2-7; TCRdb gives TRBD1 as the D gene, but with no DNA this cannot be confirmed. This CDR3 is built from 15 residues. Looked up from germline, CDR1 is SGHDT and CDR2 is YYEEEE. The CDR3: CASSFWGVPLYEQYF. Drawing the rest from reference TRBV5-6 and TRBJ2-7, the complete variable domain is DAGVTQSPTHLIKTRGQQVTLRCSPKSGHDTVSWYQQALGQGPQFIFQYYEEEERQRGNFPDRFSGHQFPNYSSELNVNALLLGDSALYLCASSFWGVPLYEQYFGPGTRLTVT.

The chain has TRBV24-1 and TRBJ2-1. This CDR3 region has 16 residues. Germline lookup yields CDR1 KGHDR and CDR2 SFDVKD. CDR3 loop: CATSDVWGSSYNEQFF.

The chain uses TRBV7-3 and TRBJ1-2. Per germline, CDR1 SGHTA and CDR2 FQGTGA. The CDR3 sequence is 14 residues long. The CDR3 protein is CASSPPDINYGYTF.

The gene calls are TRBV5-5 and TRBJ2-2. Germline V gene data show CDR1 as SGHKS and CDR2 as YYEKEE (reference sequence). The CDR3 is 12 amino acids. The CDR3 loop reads CASSLSPGELFF.

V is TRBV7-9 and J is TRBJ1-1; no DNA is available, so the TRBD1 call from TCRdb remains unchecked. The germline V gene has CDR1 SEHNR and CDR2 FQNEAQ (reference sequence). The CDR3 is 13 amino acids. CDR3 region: CASSLLQAIEAFF.

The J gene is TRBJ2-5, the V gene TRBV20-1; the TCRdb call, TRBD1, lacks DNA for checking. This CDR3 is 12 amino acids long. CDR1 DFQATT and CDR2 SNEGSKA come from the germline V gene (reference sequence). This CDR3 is CSASDRVETQYF.

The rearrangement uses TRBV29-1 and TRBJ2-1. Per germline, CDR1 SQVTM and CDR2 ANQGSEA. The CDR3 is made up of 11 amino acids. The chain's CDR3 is CSVLQYNEQFF.

This chain's CDR3 is CASSQGPNWGTEAFF. J is TRBJ1-1 and V is TRBV3-1. The CDR3 totals 15 residues. CDR1 and CDR2 from the germline V gene are LGHDT and YNNKEL (reference sequence). Filled out from reference TRBV3-1 and TRBJ1-1, the complete variable domain reads DTAVSQTPKYLVTQMGNDKSIKCEQNLGHDTMYWYKQDSKKFLKIMFSYNNKELIINETVPNRFSPKSPDKAHLNLHINSLELGDSAVYFCASSQGPNWGTEAFFGQGTRLTVV.

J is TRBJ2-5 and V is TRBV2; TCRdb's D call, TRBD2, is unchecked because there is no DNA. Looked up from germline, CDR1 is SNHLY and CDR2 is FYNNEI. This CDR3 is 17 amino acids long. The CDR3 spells CASSEGSAGGRLETQYF. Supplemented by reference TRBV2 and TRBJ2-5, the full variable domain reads EPEVTQTPSHQVTQMGQEVILRCVPISNHLYFYWYRQILGQKVEFLVSFYNNEISEKSEIFDDQFSVERPDGSNFTLKIRSTKLEDSAMYFCASSEGSAGGRLETQYFGPGTRLLVL.

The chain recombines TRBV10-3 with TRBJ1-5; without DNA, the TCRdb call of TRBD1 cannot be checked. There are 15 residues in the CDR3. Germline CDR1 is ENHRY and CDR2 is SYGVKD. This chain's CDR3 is CATRVEAYSNQPQHF.

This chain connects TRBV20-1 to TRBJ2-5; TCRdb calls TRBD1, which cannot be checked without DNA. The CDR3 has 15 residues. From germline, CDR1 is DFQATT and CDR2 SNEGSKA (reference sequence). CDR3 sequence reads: CSARTATGNQETQYF.

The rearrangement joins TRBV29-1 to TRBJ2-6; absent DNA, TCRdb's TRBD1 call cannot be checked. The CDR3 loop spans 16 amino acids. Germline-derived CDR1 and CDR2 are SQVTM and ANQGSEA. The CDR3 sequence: CSVEGRGRNGANVLTF.

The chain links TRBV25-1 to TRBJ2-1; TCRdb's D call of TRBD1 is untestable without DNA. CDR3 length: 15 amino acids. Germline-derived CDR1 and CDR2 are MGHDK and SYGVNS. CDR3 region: CASSEWGDIYNEQFF.

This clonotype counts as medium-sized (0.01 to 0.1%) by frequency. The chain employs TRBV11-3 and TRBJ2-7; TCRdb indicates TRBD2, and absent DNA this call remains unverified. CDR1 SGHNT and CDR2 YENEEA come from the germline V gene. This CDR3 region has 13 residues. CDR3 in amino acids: CASSDIAEGEQYF.

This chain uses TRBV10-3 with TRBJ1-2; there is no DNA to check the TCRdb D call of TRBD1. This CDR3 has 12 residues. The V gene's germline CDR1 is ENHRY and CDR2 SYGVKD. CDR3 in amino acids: CAISAGSGGHTF.

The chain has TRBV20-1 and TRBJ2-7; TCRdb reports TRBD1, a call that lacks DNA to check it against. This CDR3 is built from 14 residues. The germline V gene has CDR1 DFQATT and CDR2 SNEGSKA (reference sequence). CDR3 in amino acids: CSAPTGHQPHEQYF.

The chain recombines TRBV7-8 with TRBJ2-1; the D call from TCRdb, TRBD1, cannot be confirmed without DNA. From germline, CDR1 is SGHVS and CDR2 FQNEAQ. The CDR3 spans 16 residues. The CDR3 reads CASSLGGTVRRNEQFF.